What follows is one T cell receptor beta chain and its context. Its antigen is not identified. The CDR3 goes on 3 residues after the read ends, and that part is filled in from the germline J gene. Per germline, CDR1 SEHNR and CDR2 FQNEAQ (reference sequence). V lost 5 bases, J lost 3 bases, and 4 bases stayed unmatched. The CDR3 contains 13 residues. Measured with immunoSEQ multiplex PCR; TCRdb has only the in-frame clones, and not every one. Its table lists tens of thousands of clones. The data originate from a study of Tregs in tolerant kidney transplant recipients. Study findings and constraints: Tolerant patients' donor-specific Tregs expanded beyond overall Tregs, suggesting antigen-driven growth. Changing PCR primers prevented nucleotide comparison between some patients' samples.

The rearrangement uses TRBV7-9 and TRBJ2-7, with TRBD1 identical over 7 bases. The sample consisted of CD8+ T cells from blood, taken before the transplant. The TCR was taken from a human donor who received a combined kidney and bone marrow transplant. CDR3 bases read: TGTGCCAGCAGCGGACAGGTCGACTACGAG. Amino acids: CASSGQVDYE. The CDR3, in full, reads CASSGQVDYEQYF. Looking up the rest from reference TRBV7-9 and TRBJ2-7 gives the full variable domain: DTGVSQNPRHKITKRGQNVTFRCDPISEHNRLYWYRQTLGQGPEFLTYFQNEAQLEKSRLLSDRFSAERPKGSFSTLEIQRTEQGDSAMYLCASSGQVDYEQYFGPGTRLTVT.